This T cell receptor (beta chain) appears in the sequencing data of a study of T cell clones after liver transplantation. Whole-study context: A pre-transplant mixed lymphocyte reaction with TCRbeta sequencing defined graft-donor-reactive clones followed in post-transplant blood. Three of eight recipients were HCV-positive; others had non-autoimmune, non-viral indications.

General study points: Low donor cell numbers restricted donor-reactive repertoire measurement in a couple of subjects.

Of note for this clone: The antigen remains undetermined.

Profiled with immunoSEQ multiplex PCR; TCRdb holds only in-frame clones, not every one. The sample has about 80,000 clones; roughly 80% are singletons. Sorting of unstimulated PBMCs yielded separate CD3+CD4+ and CD3+CD8+ fractions. Trimming pared 7 bases from V and 4 bases from J, leaving 23 bases between. Germline CDR1 and CDR2: SGHKS and YYEKEE (reference sequence). This CDR3 is built from 16 residues. The sequences come from CD4+ T cells from blood, collected approximately 45 months after liver transplant. This chain links TRBV5-5 with TRBJ1-2; D is undetermined. The sequence derives from a human patient who received a liver transplant. The graft donor may be the source of some T cells. The CDR3 sequence is CASFLVISRKTYGYTF. The CDR3 DNA reads as TGTGCCAGCTTCCTTGTTATCTCGCGAAAGACCTATGGCTACACCTTC.